This TCR beta chain came from a study of blood T cell repertoires in COVID-19. Study at large: The United States, Italy and Spain provided the acute and convalescent COVID-19 samples. Sources were T cells, B-cell-depleted T cells, or PBMCs; the material itself was cDNA or gDNA.

In the source study's methods: Nucleated cell number was recorded as an estimate derived from reference gene primer amplification. Repertoires were generated with immunoSEQ multiplex PCR, while TCRdb's copy carries only in-frame clones and drops some. Clone size and V and J calls were adopted from that table, with D and trimming inferred from the DNA. The sample carries 40,000 or so clones, 85% recorded once. The V gene end was trimmed by 2 bases and the J gene end by 3 bases; junction bases not matched to a gene: 1. The CDR3 has 14 amino acids. The V gene's germline CDR1 is ENHRY and CDR2 SYGVKD. Material: peripheral blood. The chain uses TRBV10-3 and TRBJ2-1; 7 bases are a match to TRBD1. This TCR derives from a man aged 55 to 70 with acute or convalescent COVID-19. The DNA of the CDR3 is TGTGCCATCAGTGAGGGGACAGACTACAATGAGCAGTTCTTC. Its protein is CAISEGTDYNEQFF.